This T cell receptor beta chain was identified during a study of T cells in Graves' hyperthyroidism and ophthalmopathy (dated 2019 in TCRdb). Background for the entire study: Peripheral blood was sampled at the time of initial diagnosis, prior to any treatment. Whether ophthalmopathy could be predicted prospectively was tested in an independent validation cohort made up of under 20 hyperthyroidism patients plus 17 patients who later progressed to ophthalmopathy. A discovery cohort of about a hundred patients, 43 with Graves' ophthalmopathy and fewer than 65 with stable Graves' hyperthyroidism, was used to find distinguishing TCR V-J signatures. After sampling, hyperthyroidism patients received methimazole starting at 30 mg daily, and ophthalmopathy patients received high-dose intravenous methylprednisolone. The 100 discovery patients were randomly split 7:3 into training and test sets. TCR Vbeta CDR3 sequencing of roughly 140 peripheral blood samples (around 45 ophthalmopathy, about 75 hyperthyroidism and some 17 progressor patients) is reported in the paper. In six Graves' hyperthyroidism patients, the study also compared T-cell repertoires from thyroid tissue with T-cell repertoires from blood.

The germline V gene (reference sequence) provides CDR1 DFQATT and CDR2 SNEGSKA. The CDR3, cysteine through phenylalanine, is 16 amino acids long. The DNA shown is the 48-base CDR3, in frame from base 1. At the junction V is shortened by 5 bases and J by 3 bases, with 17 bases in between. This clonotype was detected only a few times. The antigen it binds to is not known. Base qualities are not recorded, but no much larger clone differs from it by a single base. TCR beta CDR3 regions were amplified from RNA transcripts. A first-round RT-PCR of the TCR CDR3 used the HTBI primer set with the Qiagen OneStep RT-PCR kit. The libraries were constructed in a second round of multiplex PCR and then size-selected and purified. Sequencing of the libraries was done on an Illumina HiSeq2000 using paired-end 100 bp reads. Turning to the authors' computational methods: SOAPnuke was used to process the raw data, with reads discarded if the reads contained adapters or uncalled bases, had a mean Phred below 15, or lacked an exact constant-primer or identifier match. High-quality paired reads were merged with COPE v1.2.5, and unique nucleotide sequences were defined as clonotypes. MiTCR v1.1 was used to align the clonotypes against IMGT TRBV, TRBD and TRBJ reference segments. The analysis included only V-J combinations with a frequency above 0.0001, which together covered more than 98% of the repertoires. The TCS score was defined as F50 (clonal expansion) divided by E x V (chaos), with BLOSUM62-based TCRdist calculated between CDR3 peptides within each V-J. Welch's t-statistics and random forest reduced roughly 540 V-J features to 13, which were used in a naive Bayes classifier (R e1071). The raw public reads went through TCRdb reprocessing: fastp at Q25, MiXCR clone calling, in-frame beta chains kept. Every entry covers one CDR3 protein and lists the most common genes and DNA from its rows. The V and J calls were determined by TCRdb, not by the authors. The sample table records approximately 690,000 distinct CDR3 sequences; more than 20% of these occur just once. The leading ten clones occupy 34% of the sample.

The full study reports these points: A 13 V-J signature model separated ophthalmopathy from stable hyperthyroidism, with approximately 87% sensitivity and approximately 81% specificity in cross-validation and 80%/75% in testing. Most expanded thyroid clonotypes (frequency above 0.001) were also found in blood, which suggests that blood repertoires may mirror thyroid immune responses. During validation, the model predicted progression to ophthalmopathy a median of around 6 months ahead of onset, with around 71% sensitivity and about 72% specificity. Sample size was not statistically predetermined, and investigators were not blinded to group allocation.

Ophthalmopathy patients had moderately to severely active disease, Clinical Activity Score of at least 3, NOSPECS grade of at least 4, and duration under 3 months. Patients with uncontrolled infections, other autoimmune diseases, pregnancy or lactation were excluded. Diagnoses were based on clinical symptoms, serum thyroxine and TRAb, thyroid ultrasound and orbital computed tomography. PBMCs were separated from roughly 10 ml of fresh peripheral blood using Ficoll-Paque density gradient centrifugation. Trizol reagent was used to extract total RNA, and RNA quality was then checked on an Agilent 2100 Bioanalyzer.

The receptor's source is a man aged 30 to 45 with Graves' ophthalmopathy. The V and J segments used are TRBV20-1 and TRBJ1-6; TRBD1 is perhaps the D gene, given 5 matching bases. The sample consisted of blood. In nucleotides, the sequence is TGCAGTGCTTCTTCCGGGGCCAGGGACTATAATTCACCCCTCCACTTT. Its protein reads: CSASSGARDYNSPLHF.